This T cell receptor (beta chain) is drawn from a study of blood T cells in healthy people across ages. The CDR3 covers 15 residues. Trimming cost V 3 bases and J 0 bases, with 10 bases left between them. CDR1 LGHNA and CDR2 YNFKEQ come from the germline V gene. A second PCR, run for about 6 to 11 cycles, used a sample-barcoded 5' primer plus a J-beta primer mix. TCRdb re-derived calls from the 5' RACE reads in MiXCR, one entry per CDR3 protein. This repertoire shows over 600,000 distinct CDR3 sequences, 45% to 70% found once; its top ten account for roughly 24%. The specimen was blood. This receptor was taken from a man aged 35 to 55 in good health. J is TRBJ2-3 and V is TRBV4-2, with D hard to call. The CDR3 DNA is TGTGCCAGCAGCCACCCAGAAAGAAGCACAGATACGCAGTATTTT. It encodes CASSHPERSTDTQYF.